Listed below are T cell receptor beta chains from one sample, sequenced in a study of T-cell reconstitution after alpha-beta-depleted transplantation in children. TCRdb fed the PCR reads into MiXCR, producing one record per CDR3 protein. The sample holds roughly 420,000 distinct CDR3 sequences; around 16% are singletons and the top ten take approximately 29%. Here the sequenced sample was PBMCs, mostly from graft donor cells, taken 360 days after TCRalphabeta/CD19-depleted stem cell transplant. The receptors originated from a boy under two years old who had a stem cell transplant for Wiskott-Aldrich syndrome, so the T cells may come from the graft donor. Both conserved end residues are part of each CDR3. D genes are given only for firm matches. Size is omitted from some rows. Given values are once, few, many or a class for expanded clones.

length	V	J	D	size	CDR3	DNA
14	TRBV7-2	TRBJ1-6	-	-	CASSSRAGGSPLHF	TGTGCCAGCAGCTCCAGGGCGGGAGGTTCACCCCTCCACTTT
15	TRBV12-3/TRBV12-4	TRBJ1-1	-	-	CASSLPLTGNTEAFF	TGTGCCAGCAGTCTCCCCCTGACTGGGAACACTGAAGCTTTCTTT
14	TRBV4-1	TRBJ2-7	-	-	CASSHITQTYEQYF	TGCGCCAGCAGCCATATAACCCAGACCTACGAGCAGTACTTC
13	TRBV2	TRBJ2-4	-	-	CAIMGVAKNIQYF	TGTGCCATCATGGGGGTGGCCAAAAACATTCAGTACTTC
14	TRBV3-1	TRBJ1-1	-	-	CASSHSRPHTEAFF	TGTGCCAGCAGCCACAGCCGGCCTCACACTGAAGCTTTCTTT
16	TRBV12-3/TRBV12-4	TRBJ2-2	-	few	CASSFGGNPNTGELFF	TGTGCCAGCAGTTTCGGGGGTAACCCGAACACCGGGGAGCTGTTTTTT
18	TRBV11-2	TRBJ2-3	TRBD1	few	CASSPRRFTGGRTDTQYF	TGTGCCAGCAGCCCCCGCCGTTTTACAGGGGGCAGGACAGATACGCAGTATTTT
13	TRBV24-1	TRBJ2-1	TRBD1	few	CATRQGNRNEQFF	TGTGCCACTAGACAGGGGAATAGAAATGAGCAGTTCTTC
16	TRBV5-1	TRBJ2-1	-	-	CASSLAVAPNYNEQFF	TGCGCCAGCAGCTTGGCGGTGGCCCCTAATTACAATGAGCAGTTCTTC
12	TRBV29-1	TRBJ1-4	-	few	CSVVENNEKLFF	TGCAGCGTTGTTGAAAATAATGAAAAACTGTTTTTT
13	TRBV12-3/TRBV12-4	TRBJ2-1	TRBD1	many	CASSFDRGDEQFF	TGTGCCAGCAGTTTTGACAGGGGGGATGAGCAGTTCTTC
18	TRBV4-1	TRBJ1-1	-	few	CASSYKPGLLRLNTEAFF	TGCGCCAGCAGTTACAAACCCGGGCTCTTGAGACTCAACACTGAAGCTTTCTTT
14	TRBV5-6	TRBJ2-6	-	-	CASRSGTGANVLTF	TGTGCCAGCAGATCAGGAACCGGGGCCAACGTCCTGACTTTC
12	TRBV28	TRBJ2-7	-	many	CASSLSGDEQYF	TGTGCCAGCAGTTTATCCGGGGACGAGCAGTACTTC